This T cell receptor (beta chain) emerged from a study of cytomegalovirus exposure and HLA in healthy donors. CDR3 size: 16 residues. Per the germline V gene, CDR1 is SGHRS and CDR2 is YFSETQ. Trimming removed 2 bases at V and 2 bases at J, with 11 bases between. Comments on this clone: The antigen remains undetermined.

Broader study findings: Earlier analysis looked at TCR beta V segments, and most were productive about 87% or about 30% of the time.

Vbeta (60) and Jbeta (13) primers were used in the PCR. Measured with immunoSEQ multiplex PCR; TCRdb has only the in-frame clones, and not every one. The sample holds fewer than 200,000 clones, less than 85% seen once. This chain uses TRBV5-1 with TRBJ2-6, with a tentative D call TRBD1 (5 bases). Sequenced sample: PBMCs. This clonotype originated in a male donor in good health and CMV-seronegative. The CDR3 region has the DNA TGCGCCAGCAGCTTTTTCTTACAGGCTGGGGCCAACGTCCTGACTTTC. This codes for CASSFFLQAGANVLTF.